These T cell receptor beta chains were read from a single sample in a study of tumor-infiltrating lymphocytes in primary liver carcinoma. Via MiXCR, TCRdb re-called the multiplex PCR reads, giving one row per CDR3 protein. Found here are hundreds of thousands of distinct CDR3 sequences, 45% to 70% of them singletons; the top ten hold approximately 15%. Input material: peripheral blood. All receptors come from a woman aged 25-40 years with primary liver carcinoma and hepatitis B virus infection. The CDR3 runs from the conserved cysteine through the conserved F or W. A D gene is named only where the DNA matches it firmly. A clone size is listed for some rows: how often the clone was seen (once, few, many), or a class if it is expanded.

>TRBV14|TRBJ1-2|-|few
CASSHYSRGYTF
TGTGCCAGCAGCCACTACTCCCGGGGGTACACCTTC
>TRBV12-3/TRBV12-4|TRBJ2-3|-|-
CAISADGHNQPQYF
TGTGCCATCAGTGCTGACGGGCACAATCAGCCCCAGTATTTT
>TRBV4-1|TRBJ2-1|-|few
CASSPQTGKMDEQFF
TGCGCCAGCAGCCCTCAGACGGGTAAAATGGATGAGCAGTTCTTC
>TRBV7-9|TRBJ2-7|-|few
CASSLVAGIGEQYF
TGTGCCAGCAGCTTAGTGGCAGGGATTGGCGAGCAGTACTTC
>TRBV11-2|TRBJ1-2|-|-
CASSVDRWISYGYSF
TGTGCCAGCAGCGTCGACAGATGGATTTCCTATGGCTACAGCTTC
>TRBV11-2|TRBJ2-5|TRBD2|-
CASADHPGTNQETQYF
TGTGCCAGCGCTGATCACCCTGGGACTAACCAAGAGACCCAGTACTTC
>TRBV11-2|TRBJ2-2|-|many
CASRNTGAGELFF
TGTGCCAGCAGAAATACGGGGGCCGGGGAGCTGTTTTTT
>TRBV4-1|TRBJ1-5|-|-
CASSQERGNDQPQHF
TGCGCCAGCAGCCAAGAAAGGGGTAACGATCAGCCCCAGCATTTT
>TRBV6-6|TRBJ2-7|TRBD2|many
CASSYELAAQQYF
TGTGCCAGCAGTTACGAACTAGCGGCTCAGCAGTACTTC
>TRBV11-3|TRBJ2-3|TRBD2|-
CASNYREGPTDTQYF
TGTGCCAGCAACTATCGGGAGGGCCCTACAGATACGCAGTATTTT
>TRBV10-3|TRBJ2-1|-|-
CAISESAVGAYNEQFF
TGTGCCATCAGTGAGTCGGCAGTGGGGGCCTACAATGAGCAGTTCTTC
>TRBV6-1|TRBJ2-7|-|-
CASRVLVGAGDEQYF
TGTGCCAGCAGGGTACTAGTGGGAGCAGGCGACGAGCAGTACTTC
>TRBV29-1|TRBJ1-1|TRBD1|few
CSVEDRGRGGTEAFF
TGCAGCGTTGAAGATCGAGGCAGGGGGGGCACTGAAGCTTTCTTT
>TRBV5-1|TRBJ1-2|-|-
CASSFSQVEDGYTF
TGCGCCAGCAGCTTCTCCCAGGTTGAAGACGGCTACACCTTC
>TRBV29-1|TRBJ2-7|-|-
CSVVNYEQYF
TGCAGCGTTGTGAACTACGAGCAGTACTTC
>TRBV10-3|TRBJ2-7|-|once
CVISGTDYEQYF
TGTGTCATCAGTGGAACGGACTACGAGCAGTACTTC
>TRBV7-2|TRBJ2-2|-|-
CASSSRAVNTGELFF
TGTGCCAGCAGCTCCAGGGCGGTGAACACCGGGGAGCTGTTTTTT
>TRBV11-2|TRBJ2-7|-|few
CAGSLGSGSQRGQYF
TGTGCCGGCAGCTTAGGGTCGGGATCCCAGCGTGGGCAGTACTTC
>TRBV6-5|TRBJ1-6|-|many
CASTLGLRASPLHF
TGTGCCAGCACCTTAGGGTTGAGGGCGTCACCCCTCCACTTT
>TRBV24-1|TRBJ2-7|TRBD1|-
CATSDPVTGGDQYF
TGTGCCACCAGTGACCCTGTGACAGGGGGAGATCAGTACTTC
>TRBV12-3/TRBV12-4|TRBJ2-1|TRBD2|-
CASSSGTSFGHEQFF
TGTGCCAGCAGTTCTGGGACTAGCTTTGGTCATGAGCAGTTCTTC
>TRBV4-1|TRBJ1-1|-|-
CASSQEGGTEAFF
TGCGCTAGCAGCCAGGAAGGGGGCACTGAAGCTTTCTTT
>TRBV29-1|TRBJ2-1|-|-
CSVAVSSEQLF
TGCAGCGTTGCAGTATCGAGTGAGCAGCTCTTC
>TRBV6-5|TRBJ2-7|-|-
CASRNPAGVNAYEQYF
TGTGCCAGCAGAAACCCAGCCGGGGTCAATGCCTACGAGCAGTACTTC
>TRBV4-1|TRBJ2-2|TRBD1|many
CASSPRDRNTGELFF
TGCGCCAGCAGCCCCCGGGACAGGAACACCGGGGAGCTGTTTTTT
>TRBV28|TRBJ2-1|-|-
CASKYGGDYNEQFF
TGTGCCAGCAAATACGGCGGAGACTACAATGAGCAGTTCTTC
>TRBV7-9|TRBJ1-1|TRBD1|few
CASSFWTGANTEAFF
TGTGCCAGCAGCTTTTGGACAGGGGCGAACACTGAAGCTTTCTTT
>TRBV29-1|TRBJ2-3|TRBD2|-
CSTQTSGSVDTQYF
TGCAGCACCCAGACTAGCGGGAGCGTAGATACGCAGTATTTT
>TRBV6-6|TRBJ2-3|-|many
CASVTTSTDTQYF
TGTGCGAGCGTAACTACTAGCACAGATACGCAGTATTTT
>TRBV11-3|TRBJ1-4|-|many
CACSRRGEKLFF
TGTGCCTGCTCCCGAAGAGGAGAAAAACTGTTTTTT
>TRBV29-1|TRBJ2-2|TRBD2|many
CSVKISGTGVGELFF
TGCAGCGTTAAGATCAGCGGGACTGGGGTCGGGGAGCTGTTTTTT
>TRBV29-1|TRBJ1-2|TRBD1|few
CSVEDLGQGPNYGYTF
TGCAGCGTTGAAGATTTAGGACAGGGCCCTAACTATGGCTACACCTTC
>TRBV4-1|TRBJ2-3|TRBD1|-
CASSPGTGEPSTDTQYF
TGCGCCAGCAGCCCTGGGACAGGGGAACCTAGCACAGATACGCAGTATTTT
>TRBV10-1|TRBJ2-7|-|-
CASSDGGEQYF
TGCGCCAGCAGTGACGGGGGCGAGCAGTACTTC
>TRBV6-2/TRBV6-3|TRBJ1-1|-|few
CASSYSGRPNTEAFF
TGTGCCAGCAGTTACTCGGGCAGGCCGAACACTGAAGCTTTCTTT
>TRBV6-5|TRBJ2-1|-|few
CASRPRGDSSYNEQFF
TGTGCCAGCCGCCCCAGGGGGGACAGCTCCTACAATGAGCAGTTCTTC
>TRBV7-8|TRBJ1-5|-|-
CASSLATQPQHF
TGTGCCAGCAGCTTAGCCACGCAGCCCCAGCATTTT
>TRBV28|TRBJ2-2|TRBD1|-
CASSLIGQGAGELFF
TGTGCCAGCAGTCTCATCGGACAGGGGGCCGGGGAGCTGTTTTTT
>TRBV11-3|TRBJ2-7|-|-
CASNLGQAFGGEQYF
TGTGCCAGCAACTTAGGGCAGGCATTCGGTGGCGAGCAGTATTTC
>TRBV12-3/TRBV12-4|TRBJ1-5|-|many
CASSLQGGNQPQHF
TGTGCCAGCAGTTTACAGGGCGGCAATCAGCCCCAGCATTTT
>TRBV29-1|TRBJ2-1|-|many
CSVNEGNEQFF
TGCAGCGTTAATGAAGGAAATGAGCAGTTCTTC
>TRBV7-9|TRBJ2-7|-|-
CASGFGQPSYEQYF
TGTGCCAGCGGCTTCGGACAGCCTTCCTACGAGCAGTACTTC
>TRBV28|TRBJ2-1|-|-
CASSITGFNEQFF
TGTGCCAGCAGTATTACAGGGTTTAATGAGCAGTTCTTC
>TRBV30|TRBJ2-7|-|-
CAWRPAVPYEQYF
TGTGCCTGGAGGCCAGCCGTCCCCTACGAGCAGTACTTC
>TRBV6-5|TRBJ2-7|TRBD2|few
CASSELSGSGNYEQYF
TGTGCCAGCAGTGAGCTTAGCGGGAGCGGTAACTACGAGCAGTACTTC
>TRBV10-1|TRBJ2-1|TRBD1|many
CASSEDRAGYNEQFF
TGCGCCAGCAGTGAGGACAGGGCTGGCTACAATGAGCAGTTCTTC
>TRBV28|TRBJ2-3|TRBD2|few
CASRRTSGRVDTQYF
TGTGCCAGCAGGCGAACTAGCGGGAGGGTGGATACGCAGTATTTT
>TRBV12-3/TRBV12-4|TRBJ2-5|TRBD2|once
CASGLSGSRLETQYF
TGTGCCAGCGGCCTTAGCGGGAGTCGATTAGAGACCCAGTACTTC
>TRBV11-3|TRBJ2-4|TRBD1|many
CASSGRQGRNIQYF
TGTGCCAGCAGCGGGAGACAGGGACGGAACATTCAGTACTTC
>TRBV29-1|TRBJ2-1|-|-
CSTRRDDSNEEFF
TGCAGCACCCGCCGGGACGACAGTAATGAGGAGTTCTTC
>TRBV11-2|TRBJ2-1|TRBD2|-
CTSRTSLSGGYNEQFF
TGTACCAGCAGGACCTCTCTATCGGGAGGATACAATGAGCAGTTCTTC
>TRBV5-6|TRBJ2-1|-|-
CASEGRAPEQFF
TGTGCCAGCGAGGGACGGGCCCCTGAGCAGTTCTTC
>TRBV28|TRBJ2-2|-|-
CASRQRNTGELFF
TGTGCCAGCAGGCAGAGGAACACCGGGGAGCTGTTTTTT
>TRBV12-5|TRBJ1-3|TRBD1|few
CASGSTGAGNTIYF
TGTGCTAGTGGTTCCACAGGGGCGGGAAACACCATATATTTT
>TRBV10-3|TRBJ2-1|-|-
CAIGGERGYSYNEQFF
TGTGCCATCGGTGGCGAGCGTGGTTACTCCTACAATGAGCAGTTCTTC
>TRBV28|TRBJ2-1|TRBD2|-
CASRTLGPGIAGASGEQFF
TGTGCCAGCAGAACCCTTGGCCCCGGAATAGCGGGAGCATCTGGCGAGCAGTTCTTC
>TRBV5-6|TRBJ2-3|-|-
CASRPAVGDTQYF
TGTGCCAGCAGGCCGGCGGTAGGGGATACGCAGTATTTT
>TRBV7-8|TRBJ1-1|-|-
CASSPSGRGPEAFF
TGTGCCAGCAGCCCCTCTGGCAGAGGCCCTGAAGCTTTCTTT
>TRBV2|TRBJ2-5|-|-
CATDAGQETQYF
TGTGCCACGGACGCGGGTCAAGAGACCCAATACTTC